This passage covers 31 T cell receptor beta chains from one sample sequenced in a study of response to subunit inactivated influenza vaccine. Via MiXCR, TCRdb re-called the RT-PCR reads, giving one row per CDR3 protein. The sample contains approximately 520,000 distinct CDR3 sequences, 25% of which appear only once. The material was CD4+ T cells sorted from PBMCs, obtained about 5 days after vaccination. These receptor sequences come from a man aged 45-65 years who received an inactivated influenza vaccine.

This chain joins TRBV5-8 and TRBJ2-5; D is ambiguous. CDR1 and CDR2 (germline): SGHTS, YDEGEE. The length of the CDR3 is 14 residues. The V gene lost 0 bases and the J gene lost 0 bases, with 6 bases spanning the gap. Here the CDR3 reads CASSLDGYQETQYF. DNA for the CDR3: TGTGCCAGCAGCTTGGATGGGTACCAAGAGACCCAGTACTTC.

The CDR3 loop reads CASSPDRGEQPQHF. The CDR3 DNA reads as TGTGCCAGCAGCCCTGACAGGGGCGAGCAGCCCCAGCATTTT. The chain carries TRBV12-3 or TRBV12-4 and TRBJ1-5; the match to TRBD1 covers 8 bases. CDR3 size: 14 residues. V lost 6 bases, J lost 7 bases, and 8 bases stayed unmatched.

This clonotype was counted a few times. The chain uses TRBV10-3 and TRBJ2-7; a weak D match, TRBD1 (6 bases). Trimming stripped 6 bases from V and 7 bases from J, with 19 bases between. The CDR3 extends over 14 amino acids. Germline loops: CDR1 ENHRY, CDR2 SYGVKD. CDR3: CAIRRDTRTGEQYF. CDR3 nucleotide sequence: TGTGCCATCAGGAGGGACACGCGAACGGGGGAGCAGTACTTC.

J is TRBJ2-7 and V is TRBV29-1; D is possibly TRBD2 (5 bases). The CDR3 totals 14 residues. V lost 6 bases and J 3 bases, leaving 18 bases between the germline ends. Germline CDR1 and CDR2: SQVTM and ANQGSEA. The CDR3 DNA reads TGCAGCGTGCAGAGCTACCGCGGGTACTACGAGCAGTACTTC. Protein product: CSVQSYRGYYEQYF.

This clonotype was counted at least ten times. V is TRBV29-1 and J is TRBJ2-4, with a tentative D call TRBD2 (6 bases). Trimming cost V 2 bases and J 5 bases, with 28 bases left between them. Germline CDR1 is SQVTM and CDR2 is ANQGSEA. CDR3 length: 19 amino acids. CDR3 protein: CSVERFKRVLPISQNIQYF. CDR3 bases: TGCAGCGTTGAAAGGTTTAAGCGGGTTCTTCCGATTAGCCAAAACATTCAGTACTTC. Variable domain in full (rest from reference TRBV29-1 and TRBJ2-4): SAVISQKPSRDICQRGTSLTIQCQVDSQVTMMFWYRQQPGQSLTLIATANQGSEATYESGFVIDKFPISRPNLTFSTLTVSNMSPEDSSIYLCSVERFKRVLPISQNIQYFGAGTRLSVL.

The V call is TRBV20-1, the J call TRBJ1-3; TRBD1 matches 11 bases. Losses at the gene ends were 4 bases for V and 3 bases for J; bases not matched to a gene: 5. This CDR3 region has 15 residues. Germline V gene sequence: CDR1 DFQATT, CDR2 SNEGSKA (reference sequence). CDR3 amino acids: CSAIPGQGVGNTIYF. Written as DNA, the CDR3 is TGCAGTGCTATCCCGGGACAGGGGGTTGGAAACACCATATATTTT.

The chain has TRBV7-2 and TRBJ2-3; D is unresolved. Deletions cut 4 bases from V and 2 bases from J, with 10 bases between. Germline V CDR1 and CDR2: SGHTA, FQGNSA. There are 14 residues in the CDR3. Here the CDR3 reads CASSSYKVTDTQYF. As DNA, the CDR3 is TGTGCCAGCAGCTCCTACAAAGTCACAGATACGCAGTATTTT.

The genes are TRBV5-1 and TRBJ2-3; D may be TRBD1 (5 bases). The V gene's germline CDR1 is SGHRS and CDR2 YFSETQ. Between the trimmed V and J ends, which lost 2 bases and 2 bases, there was a span of 12 bases. This CDR3 has 15 residues. In DNA, the CDR3 is TGCGCCAGCAGCTTATCTCTCAGGGTCACAGATACGCAGTATTTT. Its protein is CASSLSLRVTDTQYF.

The chain links TRBV28 to TRBJ2-2; a possible D gene is TRBD1 (6 bases). Germline V gene data show CDR1 as MDHEN and CDR2 as SYDVKM. Trimming removed 3 bases at V and 0 bases at J, with 14 bases between. The CDR3 is made up of 17 amino acids. The CDR3 nucleotides are TGTGCCAGCAGTTTTTCCCTACAGGGAACGAACACCGGGGAGCTGTTTTTT. Protein product: CASSFSLQGTNTGELFF. Using reference TRBV28 and TRBJ2-2 for the parts outside the CDR3, the full variable domain is DVKVTQSSRYLVKRTGEKVFLECVQDMDHENMFWYRQDPGLGLRLIYFSYDVKMKEKGDIPEGYSVSREKKERFSLILESASTNQTSMYLCASSFSLQGTNTGELFFGEGSRLTVL.

The rearrangement joins TRBV4-1 to TRBJ1-2; D is ambiguous. V was shortened by 3 bases and J by 7 bases, with 12 bases between the two germline ends. CDR1 and CDR2 (germline): MGHRA, YSYEKL. The CDR3 loop spans 13 amino acids. The CDR3 sequence: CASSQLGRAGYTF. As DNA, the CDR3 is TGCGCCAGCAGCCAGTTAGGGCGAGCTGGCTACACCTTC.

The chain employs TRBV7-3 and TRBJ2-7; possible D gene TRBD1, 6 bases. The V end was cut by 1 base, the J end by 5 bases, with 18 bases between. Germline V gene data show CDR1 as SGHTA and CDR2 as FQGTGA. The CDR3 extends over 16 amino acids. The CDR3 here is CASSLILTGWPNEQYF. The DNA of the CDR3 is TGTGCCAGCAGCTTAATCTTAACAGGGTGGCCCAACGAGCAGTACTTC.

This CDR3 reads CAISGLAGGTYEQYF. CDR3 DNA sequence: TGTGCCATCAGTGGCCTAGCGGGGGGAACCTACGAGCAGTACTTC. The chain uses TRBV10-3 and TRBJ2-7; 11 bases agree with TRBD2. CDR3 length: 15 amino acids. The germline V gene encodes CDR1 ENHRY and CDR2 SYGVKD. With 4 bases clipped from V and 2 bases from J, the junction kept 4 bases outside the gene matches.

A few counts support this clonotype. The chain recombines TRBV5-6 with TRBJ2-4; a possible D gene is TRBD1 (6 bases). CDR1 and CDR2 (germline): SGHDT, YYEEEE. Between the trimmed V and J ends, which lost 1 base and 9 bases, there was a span of 11 bases. The CDR3 length is 13 residues. The CDR3: CASSLRGSPIQYF. CDR3 DNA: TGTGCCAGCAGCTTGAGGGGGAGTCCCATTCAGTACTTC. The full variable domain, its missing parts supplied by reference TRBV5-6 and TRBJ2-4, is DAGVTQSPTHLIKTRGQQVTLRCSPKSGHDTVSWYQQALGQGPQFIFQYYEEEERQRGNFPDRFSGHQFPNYSSELNVNALLLGDSALYLCASSLRGSPIQYFGAGTRLSVL.

The V and J genes are TRBV11-2 and TRBJ2-7; D gene uncertain. CDR1 is SGHAT and CDR2 is FQNNGV in the germline V gene. This CDR3 has 12 residues. Trimming took 0 bases from V and 12 from J, leaving 12 bases between them. The CDR3 protein is CASSLDFLDRYF. The CDR3 DNA is TGTGCCAGCAGCTTAGATTTCCTTGATAGGTACTTC.

The chain recombines TRBV20-1 with TRBJ1-4; no clear D. V lost 3 bases, J lost 4 bases, and 9 bases lay in between. The CDR3 is made up of 13 amino acids. Germline loops: CDR1 DFQATT, CDR2 SNEGSKA (reference sequence). In nucleotides, the CDR3 is TGCAGTGCTAGGTCGGGTAGTAATGAAAAACTGTTTTTT. This translates into CSARSGSNEKLFF.

This clonotype was observed a handful of times. The chain carries TRBV7-8 and TRBJ2-2, with a possible D match to TRBD2 (5 bases). Germline lookup yields CDR1 SGHVS and CDR2 FQNEAQ. The CDR3 covers 16 residues. Trimming pared 0 bases from V and 1 base from J, leaving 9 bases between. For the CDR3, the DNA is TGTGCCAGCAGCTTAGCGGACTCCTGGAACACCGGGGAGCTGTTTTTT. It translates to CASSLADSWNTGELFF.

V is TRBV21-1 and J is TRBJ2-7; the table's TRBD2 call for D was not verified on the DNA. TRBV21-1 is labeled a pseudogene. CDR3 length equals 12 residues. The CDR3 spells CASSTSHYEQYF. CDR3 sequence (DNA): TGTGCCAGCAGCACTAGCCACTACGAGCAGTACTTC.

This clonotype was seen only a few times. V gene TRBV4-1 combines with J gene TRBJ1-6; TRBD1 matches 9 bases. Looked up from germline, CDR1 is MGHRA and CDR2 is YSYEKL. CDR3 length: 14 amino acids. The V segment lost 8 bases and the J segment 4 bases; nucleotides outside the gene matches: 3. The CDR3 sequence: CASSDRGYNSPLHF. In DNA form, the CDR3 reads TGCGCCAGCTCGGACAGGGGATATAATTCACCCCTCCACTTT.

DNA for the CDR3: TGTGCCAGCAGTGAATTGGGGGCTTTCTTT. Protein sequence: CASSELGAFF. V usage is TRBV25-1 and J usage is TRBJ1-1; D is ambiguous. CDR1 and CDR2 (germline): MGHDK, SYGVNS. Trimming removed 1 base at V and 11 bases at J, with 5 bases between. This CDR3 comprises 10 residues.

This chain joins TRBV6-1 and TRBJ1-5; D might be TRBD1 (6 bases). CDR3 size: 14 residues. V was trimmed by 10 bases and J by 0 bases, leaving 13 bases between them. Germline CDR1 is MNHNS and CDR2 is SASEGT. The CDR3 here is CATGGLYSNQPQHF. CDR3 sequence (DNA): TGTGCCACGGGGGGCCTTTATAGCAATCAGCCCCAGCATTTT.

The J gene is TRBJ1-1, the V gene TRBV6-1, with 8 bases that match TRBD1. CDR1 is MNHNS and CDR2 is SASEGT in the germline V gene. The CDR3 has 14 residues. J lost 3 bases, V lost 11 bases, and 11 bases had no gene match. CDR3 amino acids: CARPGGEVDTEAFF. CDR3 in DNA: TGTGCCCGACCAGGGGGCGAGGTGGACACTGAAGCTTTCTTT.

This clonotype appeared a few times. The chain employs TRBV15 and TRBJ2-5, with TRBD1 matching 8 bases. Germline V gives CDR1 LNHNV, CDR2 YYDKDF (reference sequence). The V gene end was trimmed by 3 bases and the J gene end by 5 bases; junction bases not matched to a gene: 8. There are 15 residues in the CDR3. The CDR3 DNA reads TGTGCCACCAGCAGGAACCTTTGGACAGGGGAGACCCAGTACTTC. Residues: CATSRNLWTGETQYF. Full variable domain (remainder filled in from reference TRBV15 and TRBJ2-5): DAMVIQNPRYQVTQFGKPVTLSCSQTLNHNVMYWYQQKSSQAPKLLFHYYDKDFNNEADTPDNFQSRRPNTSFCFLDIRSPGLGDTAMYLCATSRNLWTGETQYFGPGTRLLVL.

This clonotype has just a few counts. The chain uses TRBV7-2 and TRBJ2-3, with unresolved D. Trimming removed 1 base at V and 2 bases at J, with 10 bases between. The CDR3 is 15 residues long. The germline gives CDR1 SGHTA, CDR2 FQGNSA. The DNA for the CDR3 is TGTGCCAGCAGCTTAGTATTCTCCTCCACAGATACGCAGTATTTT. As protein: CASSLVFSSTDTQYF. Drawing the rest from reference TRBV7-2 and TRBJ2-3, the complete variable domain is GAGVSQSPSNKVTEKGKDVELRCDPISGHTALYWYRQSLGQGLEFLIYFQGNSAPDKSGLPSDRFSAERTGGSVSTLTIQRTQQEDSAVYLCASSLVFSSTDTQYFGPGTRLTVL.

Many counts were recorded for this clonotype. This chain uses TRBV29-1 with TRBJ2-5, with TRBD2 matching over 9 bases. CDR3 length equals 12 residues. Trimming removed 6 bases from V and 5 bases from J; junction bases left unmatched: 4. From germline, CDR1 is SQVTM and CDR2 ANQGSEA. The CDR3 sequence is CSVRGGAETQYF. DNA of the CDR3: TGCAGCGTCCGCGGGGGGGCCGAGACCCAGTACTTC.

A few counts support this clonotype. J is TRBJ1-1 and V is TRBV12-3 or TRBV12-4; D perhaps matches TRBD1 (5 bases). CDR3 length: 15 amino acids. V was trimmed by 5 bases and J by 5 bases, leaving 18 bases between them. CDR3 nucleotides: TGTGCCAGCAGTAGGTCGGGGCAAGGGAGGACTGAAGCTTTCTTT. Protein sequence: CASSRSGQGRTEAFF.

Worth noting for this clonotype: One end of the junction fails to match germline, which may point to a read error. The chain recombines TRBV7-7 with TRBJ2-1, with TRBD1 matching over 9 bases. CDR1 and CDR2 from the germline V gene are SSHAT and FNYEAQ (reference sequence). The CDR3 totals 14 residues. The CDR3 nucleotides read TGTGCTAGCAGCTTAGAGACAGGGGGAAGGGAGCAGTTCTTC. Translated, it gives CASSLETGGREQFF.

This clonotype was observed a few times. The J gene is TRBJ2-1, the V gene TRBV29-1; perhaps TRBD1 as D (6 bases). This CDR3 comprises 14 residues. The V and J ends lost 7 bases and 0 bases respectively, with 13 bases between them. Germline lookup yields CDR1 SQVTM and CDR2 ANQGSEA. The chain's CDR3 is CSANQGSSYNEQFF. CDR3 nucleotide sequence: TGCAGCGCTAACCAGGGGAGCTCCTACAATGAGCAGTTCTTC.

This clonotype showed up just a few times. V is TRBV28 and J is TRBJ2-6; 8 bases are shared with TRBD1. CDR1 is MDHEN, CDR2 SYDVKM, per germline. This CDR3 spans 18 amino acids. V lost 2 bases to trimming and J lost 2 bases; unmatched junction nucleotides: 8. The CDR3 DNA follows: TGTGCCAGCAGTTTAAGGCAGGGGGCCGTACCTGGGGCCAACGTCCTGACTTTC. It encodes CASSLRQGAVPGANVLTF.

The chain has TRBV11-1 and TRBJ2-7, with D possibly matching TRBD2 (5 bases). This CDR3 has 16 amino acids. The V gene's germline CDR1 is SGHAT and CDR2 FQDESV (reference sequence). Trimming cost V 7 bases and J 0 bases, with 19 bases left between them. The CDR3, as DNA: TGTGCCAGCACCCACGGTCGGGGTTCCTACTCCTACGAGCAGTACTTC. Translated, it gives CASTHGRGSYSYEQYF.

The chain uses TRBV24-1 and TRBJ2-7; D perhaps matches TRBD1 (5 bases). Trimming cost V 4 bases and J 3 bases, with 9 bases left between them. Germline V gene sequence: CDR1 KGHDR, CDR2 SFDVKD. The CDR3 length is 13 residues. CDR3 loop: CATSDRVYYEQYF. Written as DNA, the CDR3 is TGTGCCACCAGTGACAGGGTCTACTACGAGCAGTACTTC.

This clonotype was seen a few times. This chain links TRBV12-3 or TRBV12-4 with TRBJ1-6; D is possibly TRBD1 (6 bases). The CDR3 has 13 residues. Trimming removed 3 bases from V and 11 bases from J, with 11 bases in between. The CDR3 region is CASSFRGLPPLHF. As DNA, the CDR3 is TGTGCCAGCAGTTTCAGGGGATTGCCACCCCTCCACTTT.